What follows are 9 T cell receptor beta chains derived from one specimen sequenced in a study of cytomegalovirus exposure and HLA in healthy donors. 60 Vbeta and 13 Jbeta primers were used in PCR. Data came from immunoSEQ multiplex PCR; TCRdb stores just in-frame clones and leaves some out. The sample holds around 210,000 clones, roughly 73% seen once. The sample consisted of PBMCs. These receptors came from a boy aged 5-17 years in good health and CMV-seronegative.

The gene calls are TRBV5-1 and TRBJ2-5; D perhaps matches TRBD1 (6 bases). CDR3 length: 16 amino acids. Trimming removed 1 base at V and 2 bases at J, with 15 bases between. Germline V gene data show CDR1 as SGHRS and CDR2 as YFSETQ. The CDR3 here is CASSLTPKGGQETQYF. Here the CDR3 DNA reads TGCGCCAGCAGCTTGACCCCTAAAGGGGGTCAAGAGACCCAGTACTTC. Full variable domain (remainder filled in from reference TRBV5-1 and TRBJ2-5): KAGVTQTPRYLIKTRGQQVTLSCSPISGHRSVSWYQQTPGQGLQFLFEYFSETQRNKGNFPGRFSGRQFSNSRSEMNVSTLELGDSALYLCASSLTPKGGQETQYFGPGTRLLVL.

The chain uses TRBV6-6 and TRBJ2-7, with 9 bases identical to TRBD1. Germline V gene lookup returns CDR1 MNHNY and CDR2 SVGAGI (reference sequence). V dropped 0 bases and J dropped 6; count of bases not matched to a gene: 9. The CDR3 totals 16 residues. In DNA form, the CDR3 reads TGTGCCAGCAGTTACTCCTTGGACAGGGGTGCCTCCGAGCAGTACTTC. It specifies CASSYSLDRGASEQYF.

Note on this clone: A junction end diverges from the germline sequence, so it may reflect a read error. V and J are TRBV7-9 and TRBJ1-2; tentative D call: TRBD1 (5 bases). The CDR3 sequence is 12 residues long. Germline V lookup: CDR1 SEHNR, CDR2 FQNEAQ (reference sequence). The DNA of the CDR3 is TGTTCCAGCGCCAAAAATGACAGAGGCTACACCTTC. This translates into CSSAKNDRGYTF.

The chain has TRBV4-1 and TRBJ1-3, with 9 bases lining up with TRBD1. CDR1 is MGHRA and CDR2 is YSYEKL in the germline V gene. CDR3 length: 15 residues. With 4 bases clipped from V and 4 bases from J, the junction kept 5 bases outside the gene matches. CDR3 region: CASSRMGQGGNTIYF. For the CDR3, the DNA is TGCGCCAGCAGCCGCATGGGACAGGGCGGAAACACCATATATTTT.

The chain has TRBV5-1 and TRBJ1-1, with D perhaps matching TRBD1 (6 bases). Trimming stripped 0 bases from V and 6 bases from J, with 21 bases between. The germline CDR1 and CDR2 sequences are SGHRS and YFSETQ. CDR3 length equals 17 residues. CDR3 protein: CASSLDGTGTRSPEAFF. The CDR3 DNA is TGCGCCAGCAGCTTGGATGGAACCGGGACACGTTCTCCTGAAGCTTTCTTT. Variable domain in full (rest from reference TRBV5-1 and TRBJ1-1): KAGVTQTPRYLIKTRGQQVTLSCSPISGHRSVSWYQQTPGQGLQFLFEYFSETQRNKGNFPGRFSGRQFSNSRSEMNVSTLELGDSALYLCASSLDGTGTRSPEAFFGQGTRLTVV.

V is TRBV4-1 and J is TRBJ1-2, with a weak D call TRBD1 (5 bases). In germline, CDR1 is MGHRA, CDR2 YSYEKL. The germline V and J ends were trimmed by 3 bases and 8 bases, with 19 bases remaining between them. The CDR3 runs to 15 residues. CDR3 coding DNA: TGCGCCAGCAGCCACACCCTCACGGGGGTCGACGGCTACACCTTC. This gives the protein CASSHTLTGVDGYTF.

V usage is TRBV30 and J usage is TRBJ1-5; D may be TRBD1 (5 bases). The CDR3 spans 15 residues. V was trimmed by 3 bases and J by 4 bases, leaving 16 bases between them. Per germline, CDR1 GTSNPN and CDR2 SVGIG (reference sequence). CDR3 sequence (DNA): TGTGCCTGGAGCGCCTACACCTCAGGGAATCAGCCCCAGCATTTT. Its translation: CAWSAYTSGNQPQHF.

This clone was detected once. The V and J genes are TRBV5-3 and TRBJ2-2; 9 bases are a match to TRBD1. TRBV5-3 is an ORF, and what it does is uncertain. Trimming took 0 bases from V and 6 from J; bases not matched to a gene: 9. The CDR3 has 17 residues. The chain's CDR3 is CARSLGGTGKGAGELFF. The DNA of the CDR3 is TGTGCCAGAAGCTTGGGCGGGACAGGGAAGGGAGCCGGGGAGCTGTTTTTT.

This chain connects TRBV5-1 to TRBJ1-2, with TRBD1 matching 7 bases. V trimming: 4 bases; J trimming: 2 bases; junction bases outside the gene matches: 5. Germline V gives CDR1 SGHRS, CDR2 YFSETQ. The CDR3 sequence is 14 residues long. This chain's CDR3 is CASSLLTGNYGYTF. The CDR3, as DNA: TGCGCCAGCAGCCTACTGACAGGGAACTATGGCTACACCTTC.